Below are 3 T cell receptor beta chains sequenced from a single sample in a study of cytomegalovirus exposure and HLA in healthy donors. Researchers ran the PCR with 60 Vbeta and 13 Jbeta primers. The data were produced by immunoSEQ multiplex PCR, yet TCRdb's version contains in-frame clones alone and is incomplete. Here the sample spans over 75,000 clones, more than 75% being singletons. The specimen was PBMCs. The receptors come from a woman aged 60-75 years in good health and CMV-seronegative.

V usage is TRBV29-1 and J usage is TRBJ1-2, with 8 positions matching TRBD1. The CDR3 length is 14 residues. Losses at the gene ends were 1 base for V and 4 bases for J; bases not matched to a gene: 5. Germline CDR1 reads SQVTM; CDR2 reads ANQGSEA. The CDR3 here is CSVEAGTGTYGYTF. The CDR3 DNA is TGCAGCGTTGAAGCCGGGACAGGAACCTATGGCTACACCTTC.

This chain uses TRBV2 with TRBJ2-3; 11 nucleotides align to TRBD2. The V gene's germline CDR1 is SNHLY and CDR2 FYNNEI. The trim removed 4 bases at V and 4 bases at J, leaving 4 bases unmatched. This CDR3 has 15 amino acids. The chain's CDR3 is CASSGTSGSSDTQYF. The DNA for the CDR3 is TGTGCCAGCAGTGGTACTAGCGGGAGTTCAGATACGCAGTATTTT.

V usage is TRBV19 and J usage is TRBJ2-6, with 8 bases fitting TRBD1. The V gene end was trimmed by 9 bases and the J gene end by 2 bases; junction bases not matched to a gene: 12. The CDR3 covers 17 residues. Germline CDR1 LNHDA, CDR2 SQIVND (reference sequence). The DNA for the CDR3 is TGTGCCAGCCTTCCGTCGGACAGGGTGGCTGGGGCCAACGTCCTGACTTTC. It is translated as CASLPSDRVAGANVLTF.